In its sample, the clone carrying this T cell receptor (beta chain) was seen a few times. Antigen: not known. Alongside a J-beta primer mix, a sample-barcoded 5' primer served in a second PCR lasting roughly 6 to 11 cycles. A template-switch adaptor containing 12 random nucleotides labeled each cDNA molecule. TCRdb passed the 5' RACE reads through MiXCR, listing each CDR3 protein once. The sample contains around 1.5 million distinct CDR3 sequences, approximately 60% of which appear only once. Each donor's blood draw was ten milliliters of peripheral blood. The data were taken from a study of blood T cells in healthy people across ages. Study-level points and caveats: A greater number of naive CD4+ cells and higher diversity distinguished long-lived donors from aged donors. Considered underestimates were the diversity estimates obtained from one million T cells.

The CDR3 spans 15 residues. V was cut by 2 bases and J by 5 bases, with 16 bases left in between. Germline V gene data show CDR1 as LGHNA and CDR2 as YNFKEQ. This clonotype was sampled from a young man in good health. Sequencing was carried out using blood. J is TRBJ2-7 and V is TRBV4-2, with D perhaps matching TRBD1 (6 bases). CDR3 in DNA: TGTGCCAGCAGCCAAACCGGCGGACAGCGAAACGAGCAGTACTTC. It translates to CASSQTGGQRNEQYF.